These 20 T cell receptor beta chains were all obtained from the same sample, sequenced in a study of T cell clonotyping in hematopoietic cell transplantation. The method was immunoSEQ multiplex PCR; TCRdb's version includes in-frame clones alone and lacks a portion of them. This sample has 5,000 or so clones, with 94% found just once. The input for sequencing was PBMCs, taken 180 days after allogeneic stem cell transplant. These receptors were taken from a male patient between 60 and 69 years old who had an allogeneic stem cell transplant from a related donor, so the T cells may come from the graft donor. Some clones in this sample may be carry-over from other donors' samples.

V is TRBV29-1 and J is TRBJ1-2, with D possibly matching TRBD1 (6 bases). The CDR3 extends over 15 amino acids. The V end was cut by 7 bases, the J end by 3 bases, with 21 bases between. CDR1 and CDR2 (germline): SQVTM, ANQGSEA. The CDR3 region is CSGGGAGASDYGYTF. CDR3 sequence (DNA): TGCAGCGGTGGGGGCGCGGGGGCGAGTGACTATGGCTACACCTTC.

This chain links TRBV7-3 with TRBJ2-2; no reliable D call. V lost 2 bases and J 6 bases, leaving 7 bases between the germline ends. The CDR3 contains 13 residues. CDR1 SGHTA and CDR2 FQGTGA come from the germline V gene. The CDR3: CASSLLGSGELFF. As DNA, the CDR3 is TGTGCCAGCAGCTTATTAGGGTCCGGGGAGCTGTTTTTT.

The V gene is TRBV2, the J gene TRBJ2-1, with 9 bases that match TRBD1. CDR1 is SNHLY and CDR2 is FYNNEI in the germline V gene. With V trimmed by 6 bases and J by 5 bases, 8 bases remained unmatched. The CDR3 spans 15 residues. This CDR3 is CASSAGTGFDNEQFF. In DNA, the CDR3 is TGTGCCAGCAGCGCCGGGACAGGGTTCGACAATGAGCAGTTCTTC. The entire variable domain, with the rest obtained from reference TRBV2 and TRBJ2-1, is as follows: EPEVTQTPSHQVTQMGQEVILRCVPISNHLYFYWYRQILGQKVEFLVSFYNNEISEKSEIFDDQFSVERPDGSNFTLKIRSTKLEDSAMYFCASSAGTGFDNEQFFGPGTRLTVL.

The rearrangement links TRBV5-1 to TRBJ1-4; D is unclear. The CDR3 contains 14 residues. Per germline, CDR1 SGHRS and CDR2 YFSETQ. Between the trimmed V and J ends, which lost 3 bases and 0 bases, there was a span of 6 bases. The CDR3 sequence is CASSWTATNEKLFF. The CDR3 region has the DNA TGCGCCAGCAGCTGGACGGCAACTAATGAAAAACTGTTTTTT.

This chain links TRBV10-3 with TRBJ1-3; unclear D gene. This CDR3 is built from 13 residues. CDR1 and CDR2 from the germline V gene are ENHRY and SYGVKD. Trimming took 6 bases from V and 0 from J, leaving 6 bases between them. CDR3 protein: CAIRDSSGNTIYF. The CDR3 DNA reads TGTGCCATCAGGGATAGCTCTGGAAACACCATATATTTT.

The rearrangement joins TRBV6-5 to TRBJ1-1; D unresolved. The V gene lost 9 bases and the J gene lost 11 bases, with 19 bases spanning the gap. The length of the CDR3 is 12 residues. The germline V gene has CDR1 MNHEY and CDR2 SVGAGI. CDR3 in amino acids: CARTRTPVDAFF. CDR3 in DNA: TGTGCCAGAACTCGTACTCCGGTGGACGCTTTCTTT.

Notes on this clone: One end of the junction varies from germline; a read error may be responsible. This chain joins TRBV6-5 and TRBJ1-2; the D is unclear. The CDR3 has 14 amino acids. The V gene's germline CDR1 is MNHEY and CDR2 SVGAGI. The CDR3 loop reads CTSSPHTDGYGYTF. The DNA for the CDR3 is TGTACCAGCAGCCCCCATACAGACGGCTATGGCTACACCTTC.

CDR3 DNA sequence: TGTGCCAGCAGCATCCGGGACGGTCAAGAGACCCAGTACTTC. The encoded protein is CASSIRDGQETQYF. The rearrangement links TRBV5-4 to TRBJ2-5, with D perhaps given as TRBD1 or TRBD2 (5 bases each). Germline V CDR1 and CDR2: SGHNT, YYREEE (reference sequence). The V end was cut by 4 bases, the J end by 2 bases, with 12 bases between. The CDR3 covers 14 residues.

The CDR3 is CASEGTTYGYTF. The CDR3 region has the DNA TGTGCCAGCGAGGGCACAACCTATGGCTACACCTTC. This chain connects TRBV5-6 to TRBJ1-2; D is undetermined. Germline assignment: CDR1 SGHDT and CDR2 YYEEEE. With 7 bases removed from V and 4 bases from J, the gap between germline ends came to 11 bases. The length of the CDR3 is 12 residues.

The chain combines TRBV11-2 with TRBJ2-3; no reliable D call. Trimming cost V 0 bases and J 6 bases, with 13 bases left between them. CDR1 is SGHAT, CDR2 FQNNGV, per germline. This CDR3 contains 15 residues. The CDR3 DNA sequence: TGTGCCAGCAGCTTAGACGGCAGCCTCCGGGATACGCAGTATTTT. It encodes CASSLDGSLRDTQYF.

The chain is built from TRBV28 and TRBJ2-7; D unclear. CDR1 and CDR2 (germline): MDHEN, SYDVKM. Trimming cost V 3 bases and J 6 bases, with 12 bases left between them. CDR3 length equals 13 residues. CDR3 loop: CASSFGVPAEQYF. DNA of the CDR3: TGTGCCAGCAGTTTTGGGGTTCCGGCCGAGCAGTACTTC.

The chain combines TRBV4-3 with TRBJ2-1, with D tentatively TRBD2 (5 bases). V dropped 0 bases and J dropped 9 bases, with 12 bases sitting between them. Germline assignment: CDR1 LGHNA and CDR2 YSLEER. The CDR3 contains 14 residues. CDR3 DNA: TGCGCCAGCAGCCAAGAGGCAGAGCGGACTGAGCAGTTCTTC. This gives the protein CASSQEAERTEQFF.

About this clone: The junction shows a germline mismatch at one end, possibly a read error. The chain is built from TRBV30 and TRBJ1-5; perhaps TRBD1 as D (5 bases). This CDR3 region has 13 residues. Germline assignment: CDR1 GTSNPN and CDR2 SVGIG (reference sequence). The CDR3 DNA is TGTGCCTGGACAACGAGGGGCAACCAGCCCCAGCATTTT. It codes for CAWTTRGNQPQHF.

The J gene is TRBJ1-2, the V gene TRBV4-1; D may be TRBD1 (5 bases). V was shortened by 1 base and J by 4 bases, with 10 bases between the two germline ends. CDR1 is MGHRA, CDR2 YSYEKL, per germline. This CDR3 has 14 amino acids. The CDR3, as DNA: TGCGCCAGCAGCCAAGGGCAGGGAAGCTATGGCTACACCTTC. Its protein is CASSQGQGSYGYTF.

The rearrangement joins TRBV7-6 to TRBJ1-2; D perhaps matches TRBD1 (5 bases). The CDR3 sequence is 13 residues long. The V gene lost 1 base and the J gene lost 7 bases, with 10 bases spanning the gap. CDR1 and CDR2 from the germline V gene are SGHVS and FNYEAQ. Here the CDR3 DNA reads TGTGCCAGCAGCTTAGACGGGGGATTTGGCTACACCTTC. Its translation is CASSLDGGFGYTF. Filled out from reference TRBV7-6 and TRBJ1-2, the complete variable domain reads GAGVSQSPRYKVTKRGQDVALRCDPISGHVSLYWYRQALGQGPEFLTYFNYEAQQDKSGLPNDRFSAERPEGSISTLTIQRTEQRDSAMYRCASSLDGGFGYTFGSGTRLTVV.

The rearrangement joins TRBV27 to TRBJ1-5; tentatively, D is TRBD1 (5 bases). The CDR3 sequence is 15 residues long. V was clipped by 5 bases and J by 5 bases, with 16 bases between them. The germline CDR1 and CDR2 sequences are MNHEY and SMNVEV (reference sequence). The CDR3 DNA reads TGTGCCAGCAGTAGGGAGGGACGGTCCTATCAGCCCCAGCATTTT. This sequence encodes CASSREGRSYQPQHF.

The rearrangement links TRBV18 to TRBJ2-7, with a weak D call TRBD1 (5 bases). The CDR3 extends over 14 amino acids. V was shortened by 4 bases and J by 0 bases, with 10 bases between the two germline ends. Looked up from germline, CDR1 is KGHSH and CDR2 is LQKENI. The CDR3 bases are TGTGCCAGCTCACGGGCAGGGTCCTCCTACGAGCAGTACTTC. Translating it yields CASSRAGSSYEQYF.

The chain has TRBV19 and TRBJ1-1; D call uncertain. Trimming took off 5 bases at V and 7 bases at J, with 17 bases between the two ends. Germline V CDR1 and CDR2: LNHDA, SQIVND (reference sequence). The CDR3 loop spans 14 amino acids. CDR3 in amino acids: CASSQQNNKGEAFF. For the CDR3, the DNA is TGTGCCAGTAGTCAACAGAATAATAAAGGTGAAGCTTTCTTT.

The chain couples TRBV19 to TRBJ1-5, with 7 bases aligning to TRBD1. Trimming took 5 bases from V and 0 from J; bases not matched to a gene: 7. The V gene's germline CDR1 is LNHDA and CDR2 SQIVND (reference sequence). The CDR3 loop spans 16 amino acids. The CDR3: CASSPRTGYSNQPQHF. CDR3 DNA: TGTGCCAGTAGTCCGAGGACAGGCTATAGCAATCAGCCCCAGCATTTT.

V is TRBV30 and J is TRBJ2-7, with a weak D call TRBD1 (5 bases). The length of the CDR3 is 15 residues. Germline values: CDR1 GTSNPN, CDR2 SVGIG (reference sequence). Trimming removed 2 bases from V and 2 bases from J, with 16 bases in between. This CDR3 is CAWSPGHSFTYEQYF. The CDR3 bases are TGTGCCTGGAGTCCTGGACACAGTTTTACCTACGAGCAGTACTTC.